This T cell receptor (beta chain) stems from a study of T cell responses to AZD1222 COVID-19 vaccine. Study-level points and caveats: Scientists sampled the repertoires only once the peak T cell response had passed. Donors in the cohort were predominantly white British and more often female, and clonal diversity was possibly underestimated. Of spike-specific TCRs, nearly half reportedly target regions left unmutated in variants. Spike-wide vaccine-associated CD4 TCRs dominated at 160-218 and 743-854.

The CDR3 is 13 amino acids. From germline, CDR1 is SGHAT and CDR2 FQNNGV. Trimming cost V 1 base and J 7 bases; bases outside gene matches: 1. This clone was found a few times. Its antigen remains unidentified. TCRdb's copy holds only in-frame clones and misses some; the assay was immunoSEQ multiplex PCR. Here the sample spans tens of thousands of clones, more than 70% being singletons. This TCR was sampled from an adult in good health. The V gene is TRBV11-2, the J gene TRBJ1-2; 9 nucleotides agree with TRBD1. The sample in question was peripheral blood, obtained on day 0 of AZD1222 vaccination. In DNA form, the CDR3 reads TGTGCCAGCAGCTTAGGGACAGGGGTTGGCTACACCTTC. It yields the protein CASSLGTGVGYTF.